The 3 T cell receptor beta chains presented below share a single source sample, sequenced in a study of shared clonotypes between healthy human individuals. As defined, naive CD8 cells were CD45RO-negative and positively selected for CCR7, with terminally differentiated effector memory CD45RA+ cells excluded. TCRdb keeps only in-frame clones here, not all; method: immunoSEQ multiplex PCR. The sample holds around 2.1 million clones; 85% to 95% are singletons and the top ten take roughly 1.7%. The sample taken for sequencing was naive CD8+ T cells from PBMCs. The receptor set was obtained from a man aged 18 to 35 in good health. Some clones in this sample may be carry-over from other donors' samples.

V is TRBV4-3 and J is TRBJ2-1, with unresolved D. The germline V gene has CDR1 LGHNA and CDR2 YSLEER. V lost 0 bases and J 9 bases, leaving 9 bases between the germline ends. This CDR3 spans 13 amino acids. CDR3 nucleotide sequence: TGCGCCAGCAGCCAAGATAGTACAGCTGAGCAGTTCTTC. Translation: CASSQDSTAEQFF.

The chain couples TRBV10-2 to TRBJ2-7; D perhaps matches TRBD2 (7 bases). Trimming left V 5 bases short and J 4 bases short, with 15 bases between. Germline CDR1 is WSHSY and CDR2 is SAAADI. This CDR3 has 14 residues. The CDR3 here is CASSPAGGPYEQYF. CDR3 bases: TGCGCCAGCAGTCCCGCCGGGGGGCCGTACGAGCAGTACTTC.

This clone showed up just once. The chain carries TRBV11-3 and TRBJ2-1; D uncertain. Trimming stripped 4 bases from V and 4 bases from J, with 17 bases between. The CDR3 covers 16 residues. Germline lookup yields CDR1 SGHNT and CDR2 YENEEA. As DNA, the CDR3 is TGTGCCAGCAGCTCGAAAGGTAGCCCCCGGTACAATGAGCAGTTCTTC. Its protein is CASSSKGSPRYNEQFF. The full variable domain, with the rest looked up from reference TRBV11-3 and TRBJ2-1, is EAGVVQSPRYKIIEKKQPVAFWCNPISGHNTLYWYLQNLGQGPELLIRYENEEAVDDSQLPKDRFSAERLKGVDSTLKIQPAELGDSAVYLCASSSKGSPRYNEQFFGPGTRLTVL.